Described below is a single T cell receptor beta chain sequence and its context. Its antigen is as yet unknown. These data come from a study of T cells after yellow fever vaccination. As for the study in general: Fractions of limited cellularity were prepared by means of SMART-Seq v4 Ultra Low Input. Findings and limits, study-wide: A limited proportion of clonotypes was detected within both the CD4 and CD8 compartments.

MiXCR was run by TCRdb on the 5' RACE reads, yielding one entry per CDR3 protein. The table lists roughly 150,000 distinct CDR3 sequences, 6% to 7.5% of them singletons. V shed 6 bases, J shed 5 bases, and the junction held 16 bases outside the gene matches. The CDR3 is 17 residues long. The germline V gene has CDR1 LNHDA and CDR2 SQIVND (reference sequence). The sequence was obtained from a man younger than 35 who received the YFV17D yellow fever vaccine. The sample here was CD4+ T cells sorted from PBMCs, taken 5 days after the first yellow fever vaccination. The chain uses TRBV19 and TRBJ2-1; 7 bases map to TRBD1. The CDR3 loop reads CASRPNLAGTANNEQFF. Written as DNA, the CDR3 is TGTGCCAGTAGACCAAACCTCGCCGGGACAGCAAACAATGAGCAGTTCTTC.